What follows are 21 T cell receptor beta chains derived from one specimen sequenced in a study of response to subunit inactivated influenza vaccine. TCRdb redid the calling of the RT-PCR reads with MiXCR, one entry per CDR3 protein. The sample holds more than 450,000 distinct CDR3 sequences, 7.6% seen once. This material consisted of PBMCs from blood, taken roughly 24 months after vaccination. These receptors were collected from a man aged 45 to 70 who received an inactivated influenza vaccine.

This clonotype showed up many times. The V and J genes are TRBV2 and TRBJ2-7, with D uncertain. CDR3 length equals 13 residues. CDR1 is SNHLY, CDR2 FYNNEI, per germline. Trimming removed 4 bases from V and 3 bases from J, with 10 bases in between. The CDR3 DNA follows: TGTGCCAGCAGTGTTAGATCTAACTACGAGCAGTACTTC. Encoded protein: CASSVRSNYEQYF. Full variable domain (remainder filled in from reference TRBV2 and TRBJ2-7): EPEVTQTPSHQVTQMGQEVILRCVPISNHLYFYWYRQILGQKVEFLVSFYNNEISEKSEIFDDQFSVERPDGSNFTLKIRSTKLEDSAMYFCASSVRSNYEQYFGPGTRLTVT.

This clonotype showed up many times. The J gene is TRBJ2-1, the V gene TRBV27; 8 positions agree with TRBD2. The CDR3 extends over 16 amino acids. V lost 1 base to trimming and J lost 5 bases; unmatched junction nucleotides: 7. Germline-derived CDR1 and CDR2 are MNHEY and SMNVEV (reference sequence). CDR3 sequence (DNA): TGTGCCAGCAGTTTATACGGGGGGGCCGGGAACAATGAGCAGTTCTTC. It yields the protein CASSLYGGAGNNEQFF.

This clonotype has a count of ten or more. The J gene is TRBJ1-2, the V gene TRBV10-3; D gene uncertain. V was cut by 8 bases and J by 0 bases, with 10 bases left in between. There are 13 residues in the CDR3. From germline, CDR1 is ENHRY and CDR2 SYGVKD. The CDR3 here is CAILGPANYGYTF. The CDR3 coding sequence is TGTGCCATCTTGGGCCCGGCTAACTATGGCTACACCTTC.

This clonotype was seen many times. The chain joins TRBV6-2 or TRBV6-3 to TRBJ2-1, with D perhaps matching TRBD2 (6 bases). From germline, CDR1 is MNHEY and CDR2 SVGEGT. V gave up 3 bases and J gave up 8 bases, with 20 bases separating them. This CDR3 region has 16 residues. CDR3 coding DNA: TGTGCCAGCAGTTATGGAGGGAGGAAGGGAAGGGATGAGCAGTTCTTC. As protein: CASSYGGRKGRDEQFF.

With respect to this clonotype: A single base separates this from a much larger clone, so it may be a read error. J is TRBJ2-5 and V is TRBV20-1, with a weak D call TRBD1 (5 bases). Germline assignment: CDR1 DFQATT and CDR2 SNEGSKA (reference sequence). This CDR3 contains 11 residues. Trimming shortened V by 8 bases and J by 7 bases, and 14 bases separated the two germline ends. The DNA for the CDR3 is TGCAGTACTGTGGGGCAGGGGACCCAGTACTTC. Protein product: CSTVGQGTQYF.

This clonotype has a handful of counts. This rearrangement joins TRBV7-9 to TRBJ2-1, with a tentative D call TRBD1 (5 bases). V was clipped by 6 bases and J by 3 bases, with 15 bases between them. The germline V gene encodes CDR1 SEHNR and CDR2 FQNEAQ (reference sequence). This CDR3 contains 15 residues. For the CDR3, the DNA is TGTGCCAGCAGATCCCGGACAAGGCACTACAATGAGCAGTTCTTC. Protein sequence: CASRSRTRHYNEQFF.

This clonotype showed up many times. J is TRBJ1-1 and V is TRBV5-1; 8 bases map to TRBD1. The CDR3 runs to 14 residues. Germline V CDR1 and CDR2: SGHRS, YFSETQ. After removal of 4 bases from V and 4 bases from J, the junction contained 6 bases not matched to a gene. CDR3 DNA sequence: TGCGCCAGCAGCCTACACGACAGGGGCACTGAAGCTTTCTTT. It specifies CASSLHDRGTEAFF.

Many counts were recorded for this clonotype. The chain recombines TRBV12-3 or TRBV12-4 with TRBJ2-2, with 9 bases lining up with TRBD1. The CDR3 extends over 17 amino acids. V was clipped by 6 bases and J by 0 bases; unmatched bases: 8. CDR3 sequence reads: CASSNKGTGTNTGELFF. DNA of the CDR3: TGTGCCAGCAGCAATAAAGGGACAGGGACGAACACCGGGGAGCTGTTTTTT.

The CDR3: CASSYPWTGVRLDQPQHF. In nucleotides, the CDR3 is TGTGCCAGCAGTTACCCCTGGACAGGGGTAAGGCTTGACCAGCCCCAGCATTTT. J is TRBJ1-5 and V is TRBV6-2 or TRBV6-3, with TRBD1 identical over 9 bases. Trimming at V came to 2 bases and at J to 7 bases, leaving 15 bases not matched to a gene. There are 18 residues in the CDR3. CDR1 is MNHEY, CDR2 SVGEGT, per germline.

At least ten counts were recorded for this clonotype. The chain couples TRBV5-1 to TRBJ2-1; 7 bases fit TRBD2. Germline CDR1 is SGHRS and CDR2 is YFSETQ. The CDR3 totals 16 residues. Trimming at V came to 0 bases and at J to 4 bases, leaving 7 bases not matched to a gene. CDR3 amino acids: CASSLVTSARYNEQFF. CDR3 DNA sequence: TGCGCCAGCAGCTTGGTTACTAGCGCGAGATACAATGAGCAGTTCTTC.

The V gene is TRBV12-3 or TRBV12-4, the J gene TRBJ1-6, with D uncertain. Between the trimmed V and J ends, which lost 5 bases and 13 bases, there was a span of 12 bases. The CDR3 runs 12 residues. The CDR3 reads CASSGGGRPLHF. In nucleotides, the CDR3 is TGTGCCAGCAGTGGAGGCGGGCGGCCCCTCCACTTT.

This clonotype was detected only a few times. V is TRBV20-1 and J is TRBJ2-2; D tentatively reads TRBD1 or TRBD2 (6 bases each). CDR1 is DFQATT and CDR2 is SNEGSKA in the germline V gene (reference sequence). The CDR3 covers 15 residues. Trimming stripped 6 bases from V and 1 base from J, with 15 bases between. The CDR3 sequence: CSAKLGGQNTGELFF. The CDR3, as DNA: TGCAGTGCCAAATTGGGGGGACAGAACACCGGGGAGCTGTTTTTT.

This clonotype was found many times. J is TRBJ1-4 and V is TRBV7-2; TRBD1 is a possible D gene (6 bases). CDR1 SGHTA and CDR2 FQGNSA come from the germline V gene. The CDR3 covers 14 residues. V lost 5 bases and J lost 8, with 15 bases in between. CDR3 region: CASSLMDRTEKLFF. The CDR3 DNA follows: TGTGCCAGCAGCCTCATGGACAGAACAGAAAAACTGTTTTTT. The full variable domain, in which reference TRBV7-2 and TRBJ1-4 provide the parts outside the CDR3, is GAGVSQSPSNKVTEKGKDVELRCDPISGHTALYWYRQSLGQGLEFLIYFQGNSAPDKSGLPSDRFSAERTGGSVSTLTIQRTQQEDSAVYLCASSLMDRTEKLFFGSGTQLSVL.

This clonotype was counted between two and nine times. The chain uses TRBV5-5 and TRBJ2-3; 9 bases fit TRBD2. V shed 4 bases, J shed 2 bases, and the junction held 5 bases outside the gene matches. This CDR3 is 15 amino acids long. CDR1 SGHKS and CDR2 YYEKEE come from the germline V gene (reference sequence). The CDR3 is CASSVGLAFTDTQYF. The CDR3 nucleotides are TGTGCCAGCAGCGTGGGACTAGCATTCACAGATACGCAGTATTTT. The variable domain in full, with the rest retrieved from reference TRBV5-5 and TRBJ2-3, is DAGVTQSPTHLIKTRGQQVTLRCSPISGHKSVSWYQQVLGQGPQFIFQYYEKEERGRGNFPDRFSARQFPNYSSELNVNALLLGDSALYLCASSVGLAFTDTQYFGPGTRLTVL.

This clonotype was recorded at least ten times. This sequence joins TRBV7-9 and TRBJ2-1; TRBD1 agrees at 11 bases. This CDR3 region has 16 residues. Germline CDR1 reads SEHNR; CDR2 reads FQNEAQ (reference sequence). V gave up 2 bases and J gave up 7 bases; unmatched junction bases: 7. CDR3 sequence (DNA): TGTGCCAGCAGCTTACGGACAGGGGGCGGGGGAAATGAGCAGTTCTTC. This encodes CASSLRTGGGGNEQFF.

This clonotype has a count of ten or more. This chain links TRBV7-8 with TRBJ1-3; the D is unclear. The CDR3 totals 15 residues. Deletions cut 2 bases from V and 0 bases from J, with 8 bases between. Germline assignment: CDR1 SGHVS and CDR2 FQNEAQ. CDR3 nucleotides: TGTGCCAGCAGCTTAAGCGCGGGCTCTGGAAACACCATATATTTT. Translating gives CASSLSAGSGNTIYF. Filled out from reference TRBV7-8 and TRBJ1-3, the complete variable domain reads GAGVSQSPRYKVAKRGQDVALRCDPISGHVSLFWYQQALGQGPEFLTYFQNEAQLDKSGLPSDRFFAERPEGSVSTLKIQRTQQEDSAVYLCASSLSAGSGNTIYFGEGSWLTVV.

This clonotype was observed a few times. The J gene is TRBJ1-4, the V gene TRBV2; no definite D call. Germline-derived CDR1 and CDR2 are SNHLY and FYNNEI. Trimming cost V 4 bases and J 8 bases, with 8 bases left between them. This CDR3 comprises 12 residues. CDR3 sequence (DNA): TGTGCCAGCAGTGGGAAGGAAGAAAAACTGTTTTTT. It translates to CASSGKEEKLFF.

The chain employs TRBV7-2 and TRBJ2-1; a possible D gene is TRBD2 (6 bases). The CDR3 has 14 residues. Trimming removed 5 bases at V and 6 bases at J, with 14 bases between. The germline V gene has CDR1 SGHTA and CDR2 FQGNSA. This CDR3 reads CASSLTRGSNEQFF. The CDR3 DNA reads TGTGCCAGCAGCCTAACGCGGGGTTCCAATGAGCAGTTCTTC. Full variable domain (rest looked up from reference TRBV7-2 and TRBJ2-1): GAGVSQSPSNKVTEKGKDVELRCDPISGHTALYWYRQSLGQGLEFLIYFQGNSAPDKSGLPSDRFSAERTGGSVSTLTIQRTQQEDSAVYLCASSLTRGSNEQFFGPGTRLTVL.

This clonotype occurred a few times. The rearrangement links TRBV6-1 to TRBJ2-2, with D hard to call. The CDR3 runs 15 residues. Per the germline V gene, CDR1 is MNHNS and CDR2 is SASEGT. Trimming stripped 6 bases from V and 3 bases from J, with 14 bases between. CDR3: CASSAIEEYTGELFF. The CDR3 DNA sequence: TGTGCCAGCAGCGCTATAGAGGAGTACACCGGGGAGCTGTTTTTT.

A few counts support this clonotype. CDR3 sequence: CASSLAASGGASYNEQFF. DNA of the CDR3: TGTGCCAGCAGCTTAGCCGCTAGCGGGGGGGCTTCCTACAATGAGCAGTTCTTC. V usage is TRBV7-2 and J usage is TRBJ2-1; 12 bases agree with TRBD2. The length of the CDR3 is 18 residues. In germline, CDR1 is SGHTA, CDR2 FQGNSA. The trim removed 0 bases at V and 1 base at J, leaving 4 bases unmatched. The complete variable domain, with remaining parts taken from reference TRBV7-2 and TRBJ2-1, reads GAGVSQSPSNKVTEKGKDVELRCDPISGHTALYWYRQSLGQGLEFLIYFQGNSAPDKSGLPSDRFSAERTGGSVSTLTIQRTQQEDSAVYLCASSLAASGGASYNEQFFGPGTRLTVL.

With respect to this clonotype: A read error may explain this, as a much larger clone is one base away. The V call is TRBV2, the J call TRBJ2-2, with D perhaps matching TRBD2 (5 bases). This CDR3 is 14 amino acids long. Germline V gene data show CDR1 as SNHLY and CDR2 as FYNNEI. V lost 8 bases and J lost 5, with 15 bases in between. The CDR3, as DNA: TGTGCCAGCCGGGCTAGCTGGGGAACCGGGGAGCTGTTTTTT. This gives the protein CASRASWGTGELFF.